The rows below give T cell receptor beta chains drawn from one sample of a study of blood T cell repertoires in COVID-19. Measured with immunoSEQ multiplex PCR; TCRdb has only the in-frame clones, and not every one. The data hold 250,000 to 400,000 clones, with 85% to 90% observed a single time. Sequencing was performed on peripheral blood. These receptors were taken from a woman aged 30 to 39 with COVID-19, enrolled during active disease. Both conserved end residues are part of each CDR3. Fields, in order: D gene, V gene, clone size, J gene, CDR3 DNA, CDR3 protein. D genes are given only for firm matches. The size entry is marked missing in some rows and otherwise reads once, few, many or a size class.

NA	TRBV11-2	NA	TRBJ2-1	TGTGCCAGCAGCTTAGGCCGCGGTGGTGAGCAGTTCTTC	CASSLGRGGEQFF
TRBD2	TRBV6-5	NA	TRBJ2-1	TGTGCCAGCAGTCGACCGGGACTAGCGGTCAATGAGCAGTTCTTC	CASSRPGLAVNEQFF
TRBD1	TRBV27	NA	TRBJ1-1	TGTGCCAGCAGTTTATCTGGGACAGGCAACACTGAAGCTTTCTTT	CASSLSGTGNTEAFF
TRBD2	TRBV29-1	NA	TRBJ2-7	TGCAGCGTTCGACTAGCGGGGTACGAGCAGTACTTC	CSVRLAGYEQYF
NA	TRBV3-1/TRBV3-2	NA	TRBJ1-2	TGTGCCAGCAGCCAAGAGCCAGGGGTGAACTATGGCTACACCTTC	CASSQEPGVNYGYTF
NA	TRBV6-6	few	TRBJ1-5	TGTGCCAGCAGTTACTCGAGCAAGCAGCCCCAGCATTTT	CASSYSSKQPQHF
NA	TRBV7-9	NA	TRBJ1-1	TGTGCCAGCAGCTCAACTTCGGGGGAAGCTTTCTTT	CASSSTSGEAFF
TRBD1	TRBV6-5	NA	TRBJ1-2	TGTGCCAGCAGTCTCTCGGGACAGTTCTATGGCTACACCTTC	CASSLSGQFYGYTF
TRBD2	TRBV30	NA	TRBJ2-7	TGTGCCTGGAGGCGGGGGGGGAACTACGAGCAGTACTTC	CAWRRGGNYEQYF
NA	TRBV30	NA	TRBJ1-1	TGTGCCTGGACTGGACGGGATGAAGCTTTCTTT	CAWTGRDEAFF
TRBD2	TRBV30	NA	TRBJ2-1	TGTGCCTCCCTGACTAGCGGGAGGTATGAGCAGTTCTTC	CASLTSGRYEQFF
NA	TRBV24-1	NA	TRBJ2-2	TGTGCCACCAGTGATTCGGGGACACTTTACACCGGGGAGCTGTTTTTT	CATSDSGTLYTGELFF
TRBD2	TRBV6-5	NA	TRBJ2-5	TGTGCCAGCAGTCCAGCGGGAGGGATTGGGGAGACCCAGTACTTC	CASSPAGGIGETQYF
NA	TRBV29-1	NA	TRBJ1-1	TGCAGCGCCACCCCGCAGGGCCACACTGAAGCTTTCTTT	CSATPQGHTEAFF
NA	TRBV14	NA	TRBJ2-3	TGTGCCAGCAGTAGACTACTATCCATCACAGATACGCAGTATTTT	CASSRLLSITDTQYF
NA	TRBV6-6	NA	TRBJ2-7	TGTGCCAGCAGTTTTACACAGGATGAGCAGTACTTC	CASSFTQDEQYF
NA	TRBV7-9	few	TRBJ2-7	TGTGCCAGCAGCCGGGTCGGGGTTATTCAAGAAAACTACGAGCAGTACTTC	CASSRVGVIQENYEQYF
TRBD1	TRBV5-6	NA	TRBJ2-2	TGTGCCAGCAGCCGACAGGGGACGAACACCGGGGAGCTGTTTTTT	CASSRQGTNTGELFF
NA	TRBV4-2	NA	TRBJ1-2	TGTGCCAGCAGCCAAGATCTACGGGGAGATAACTATGGCTACACCTTC	CASSQDLRGDNYGYTF
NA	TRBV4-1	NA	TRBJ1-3	TGCGCCAGCAGCAGATTATCAGGGAGGTCTGGAAACACCATATATTTT	CASSRLSGRSGNTIYF
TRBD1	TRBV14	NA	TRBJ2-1	TGTGCCAGCAGCCAAGACCGGACAGGGGGCTCTGGTGAGCAGTTCTTC	CASSQDRTGGSGEQFF
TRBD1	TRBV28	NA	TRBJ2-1	TGTGCCAGCAGTTTCGGACAGGGGGTCGGCAATGAGCAGTTCTTC	CASSFGQGVGNEQFF
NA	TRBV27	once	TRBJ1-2	TGTGCCAGCAGTGCCCACTTTTCCTATGGCTACACCTTC	CASSAHFSYGYTF
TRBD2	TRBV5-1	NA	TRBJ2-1	TGCGCCAGCAGCTTCGGGACTAGCGGGAGCATAAATGAGCAGTTCTTC	CASSFGTSGSINEQFF
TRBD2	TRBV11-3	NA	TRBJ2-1	TGTGCCAGCAGCTTAGGGCTAGCGGGAGACATTGAGCAGTTCTTC	CASSLGLAGDIEQFF
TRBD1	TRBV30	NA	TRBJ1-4	TGTGCCTGTCTAGACAGGGGGTCTAATGAAAAACTGTTTTTT	CACLDRGSNEKLFF
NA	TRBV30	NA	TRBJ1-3	TGTGCCTGGGACAGATCTGGAAACACCATATATTTT	CAWDRSGNTIYF
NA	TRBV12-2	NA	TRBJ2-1	TGTGCAAGTCGCCCTATAAACCCATCAAGCTCCTACAATGAGCAGTTCTTC	CASRPINPSSSYNEQFF
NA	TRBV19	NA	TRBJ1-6	TGTGCCAGTAGTATTTCCGGGGATAATTCACCCCTCCACTTT	CASSISGDNSPLHF
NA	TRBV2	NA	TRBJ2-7	TGTGCCAAGCTCAGACTTCGAAATCCGTACGAGCAGTACTTC	CAKLRLRNPYEQYF
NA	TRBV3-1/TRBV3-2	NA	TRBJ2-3	TGTGCCAGCAGCCAAGCGGGAGTCTCGACAGATACGCAGTATTTT	CASSQAGVSTDTQYF
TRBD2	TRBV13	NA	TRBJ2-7	TGTGCCAGCAGCCGGACTAGCGGGAGCCACGAGCAGTACTTC	CASSRTSGSHEQYF
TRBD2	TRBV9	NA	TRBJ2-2	TGTGCCAGCAGCGAAACTAGCGGGGGAGACACCGGGGAGCTGTTTTTT	CASSETSGGDTGELFF
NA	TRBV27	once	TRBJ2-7	TGTGCCAGCAGTTTGAAAACAGGCTACGAGCAGTACTTC	CASSLKTGYEQYF
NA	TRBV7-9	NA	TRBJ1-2	TGTGCCAGCAGCTTAGGGGCGAACTATGGCTACACCTTC	CASSLGANYGYTF
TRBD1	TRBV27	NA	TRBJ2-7	TGTGCCAGCAGACCCCACCAGGGGGCCGAGCAGTACTTC	CASRPHQGAEQYF
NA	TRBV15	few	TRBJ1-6	TGTGCCACCAGCAGAGATTCAGGGGCCGCACCCCTCCACTTT	CATSRDSGAAPLHF
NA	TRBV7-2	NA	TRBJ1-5	TGTGCCAGCAGCGCCTCAGGGGTTAATCAGCCCCAGCATTTT	CASSASGVNQPQHF
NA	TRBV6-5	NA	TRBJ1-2	TGTGCCAGCAGACGAGAGACAGCTACCTATGGCTACACCTTC	CASRRETATYGYTF
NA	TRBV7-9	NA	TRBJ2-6	TGTGCCAGCTCCCCCCGCTCTGGGGCCAACGTCCTGACTTTC	CASSPRSGANVLTF
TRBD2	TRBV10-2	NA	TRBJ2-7	TGCGCCAGCAGTGCCAGCGGGAGTCTAAACGAGCAGTACTTC	CASSASGSLNEQYF
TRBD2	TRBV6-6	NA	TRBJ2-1	TGTGCCAGCGGGGGGGGGAGGGCCAACAATGAGCAGTTCTTC	CASGGGRANNEQFF
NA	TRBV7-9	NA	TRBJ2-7	TGTGCCAGCAGCCCACCCACTAGGTCCGCCTACGAGCAGTACTTC	CASSPPTRSAYEQYF
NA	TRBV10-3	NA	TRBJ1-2	TGTGCCATCAGTGAGTCGACGGGGGGCGATCGTGGCTACACCTTC	CAISESTGGDRGYTF
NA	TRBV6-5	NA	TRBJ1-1	TGTGCCAGCAGTTTGGAGGGAAGGACTGAAGCTTTCTTT	CASSLEGRTEAFF
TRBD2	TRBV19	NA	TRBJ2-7	TGTGCCAGTAGTAACGCGGGAGGATCCTACGAGCAGTACTTC	CASSNAGGSYEQYF
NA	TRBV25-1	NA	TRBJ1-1	TGTGCCAGCAGACAGGACACCCTGAACACTGAAGCTTTCTTT	CASRQDTLNTEAFF
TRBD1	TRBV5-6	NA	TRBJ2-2	TGTGCCAGCAGCTTGCTGGGACAGGGGGATACCGGGGAGCTGTTTTTT	CASSLLGQGDTGELFF
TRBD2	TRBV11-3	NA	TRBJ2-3	TGTGCCAGCAGCCCCGGGACTAGCGGGGAGGTGGATACGCAGTATTTT	CASSPGTSGEVDTQYF
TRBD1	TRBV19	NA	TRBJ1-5	TGTGCCAGTAGACAACAGGGGCAGCATCCTTATAGCAATCAGCCCCAGCATTTT	CASRQQGQHPYSNQPQHF
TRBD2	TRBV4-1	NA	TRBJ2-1	TGCGCCAGCAGCCCGAATCTGGGACTAGCAGTCTATGAGCAGTTCTTC	CASSPNLGLAVYEQFF
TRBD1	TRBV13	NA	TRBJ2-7	TGTGCCAGCAGCCAGGGGGTCTCCTACTACGAGCAGTACTTC	CASSQGVSYYEQYF
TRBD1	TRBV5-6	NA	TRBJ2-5	TGTGCCAGCAGCCGCCAAGGACAGGATAAGACCCAGTACTTC	CASSRQGQDKTQYF
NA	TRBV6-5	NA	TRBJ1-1	TGTGCCAGCAGAAAAGGGGTAACTGAAGCTTTCTTT	CASRKGVTEAFF
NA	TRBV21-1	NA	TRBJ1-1	NA	CASSKWGQGTTEAFF
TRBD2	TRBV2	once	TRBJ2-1	TGTGCCAGCAGCTGGACTAGCGGGAGAGACGGTGAGCAGTTCTTC	CASSWTSGRDGEQFF
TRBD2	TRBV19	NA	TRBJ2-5	TGTGCCAGTAGTACGCAGACTAGCGGGAGTCAAATGACCCAGTACTTC	CASSTQTSGSQMTQYF
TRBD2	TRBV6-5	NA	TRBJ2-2	TGTGCCAGCAGAGCTAGCGGGACGAACACCGGGGAGCTGTTTTTT	CASRASGTNTGELFF
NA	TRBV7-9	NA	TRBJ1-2	TGTGCCAGCAGCTTTTCGGACACATCCTATGGCTACACCTTC	CASSFSDTSYGYTF
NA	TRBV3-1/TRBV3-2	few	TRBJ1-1	TGTGCCAGCTCACCGACAGGGAACACTGAAGCTTTCTTT	CASSPTGNTEAFF